Each of the 14 T cell receptor beta chains below was sequenced from the same sample in a study of T cells in Graves' hyperthyroidism and ophthalmopathy. The investigators amplified TCR beta CDR3 regions from RNA transcripts. Researchers ran a first-round RT-PCR on the TCR CDR3 using the HTBI primer set. TCRdb re-analysed the multiplex PCR reads in MiXCR, keeping a single row per CDR3 protein. The sample comprises about 680,000 distinct CDR3 sequences, just over 35% of which are singletons, and around 29% rests with the top ten. The sequenced sample was blood. All receptors come from a woman aged 40 to 50 with Graves' hyperthyroidism.

This clonotype was counted ten times or more. The rearrangement uses TRBV5-1 and TRBJ1-1; D unclear. In germline, CDR1 is SGHRS, CDR2 YFSETQ. Deletions cut 4 bases from V and 8 bases from J, with 15 bases between. This CDR3 contains 13 residues. The CDR3 nucleotides read TGCGCCAGCAGCACGGAGGCCGGGAGGGAAGCTTTCTTT. Translated, it gives CASSTEAGREAFF.

In this sample, this clonotype turned up a few times. The rearrangement uses TRBV6-2 or TRBV6-3 and TRBJ1-5; 8 bases map to TRBD1. This CDR3 has 18 residues. The trim removed 0 bases at V and 6 bases at J, leaving 13 bases unmatched. Germline V gene data show CDR1 as MNHEY and CDR2 as SVGEGT. The CDR3 DNA reads as TGTGCCAGCAGTTACTCCCCACCCGGGACAGGTTGGGGTCAGCCCCAGCATTTT. Amino acids: CASSYSPPGTGWGQPQHF.

In the case of this clonotype: At one of its ends the junction is not consistent with the germline gene, which may arise from a read error. This chain connects TRBV19 to TRBJ1-1; 11 bases line up with TRBD1. The CDR3 runs 14 residues. CDR1 and CDR2 (germline): LNHDA, SQIVND (reference sequence). The CDR3 is CTSSIGTGGTEAFF. The CDR3 DNA is TGTACCAGTAGTATTGGGACAGGGGGCACTGAAGCTTTCTTT.

The chain recombines TRBV2 with TRBJ2-7, with D tentatively TRBD2 (5 bases). V lost 5 bases and J lost 3, with 17 bases in between. This CDR3 spans 15 amino acids. CDR1 SNHLY and CDR2 FYNNEI come from the germline V gene. CDR3 bases: TGTGCCAGCAGTTACCCCAGGACGGGAAACTACGAGCAGTACTTC. Its protein product is CASSYPRTGNYEQYF.

The chain joins TRBV7-2 to TRBJ1-6, with 7 bases identical to TRBD1. Unmatched junction bases numbered 7, after V lost 8 bases and J lost 9 bases. There are 13 residues in the CDR3. CDR1 and CDR2 from the germline V gene are SGHTA and FQGNSA. The CDR3 nucleotides are TGTGCCAGCTACTACAGGGGAGGTTCACCCCTCCACTTT. Translated: CASYYRGGSPLHF.

The V gene is TRBV11-2, the J gene TRBJ1-3; D gene ambiguous. V lost 6 bases and J 4 bases, leaving 7 bases between the germline ends. This CDR3 has 12 residues. Germline V gene lookup returns CDR1 SGHAT and CDR2 FQNNGV. The CDR3 loop reads CASRSMGNTIYF. In DNA, the CDR3 is TGTGCCAGCAGGTCCATGGGAAACACCATATATTTT.

Only a few counts were recorded for this clonotype. The chain employs TRBV6-5 and TRBJ2-3, with D possibly TRBD2 on 6 matching bases. The CDR3 runs 12 residues. The V end was cut by 6 bases, the J end by 6 bases, with 10 bases between. The germline gives CDR1 MNHEY, CDR2 SVGAGI. CDR3 coding DNA: TGTGCCAGCAGCGGGGAGGCGGATACGCAGTATTTT. Translation gives CASSGEADTQYF.

This clonotype occurred many times. The rearrangement joins TRBV20-1 to TRBJ1-6; the D gene is possibly TRBD1 (6 bases). CDR1 is DFQATT and CDR2 is SNEGSKA in the germline V gene (reference sequence). This CDR3 region has 13 residues. Trimming shortened V by 3 bases and J by 10 bases, and 13 bases separated the two germline ends. This chain's CDR3 is CSARGRGRSPLHF. The CDR3, as DNA: TGCAGTGCTAGGGGCAGGGGAAGATCACCCCTCCACTTT.

In this sample, this clonotype turned up many times. V and J are TRBV7-3 and TRBJ1-1, with D uncertain. This CDR3 has 14 residues. CDR1 and CDR2 from the germline V gene are SGHTA and FQGTGA. The germline V and J ends were trimmed by 5 bases and 0 bases, with 10 bases remaining between them. The CDR3 sequence is CASSPDAVNTEAFF. In DNA, the CDR3 is TGTGCCAGCAGCCCCGACGCGGTGAACACTGAAGCTTTCTTT.

At least ten counts were recorded for this clonotype. V is TRBV24-1 and J is TRBJ2-5, with 8 bases aligning to TRBD1. V gave up 3 bases and J gave up 5 bases; unmatched junction bases: 10. The CDR3 sequence is 16 residues long. CDR1 is KGHDR and CDR2 is SFDVKD in the germline V gene. The CDR3 DNA reads as TGTGCCACCAGTGATACCGGGACAGGAGTTACGGAGACCCAGTACTTC. It encodes CATSDTGTGVTETQYF.

This chain links TRBV7-2 with TRBJ1-2; D may be TRBD1 (6 bases). Germline CDR1 is SGHTA and CDR2 is FQGNSA. The CDR3 length is 13 residues. Trimming took off 6 bases at V and 6 bases at J, with 14 bases between the two ends. CDR3 nucleotide sequence: TGTGCCAGCAGGGGGGCCCTACCCCATGGCTACACCTTC. It specifies CASRGALPHGYTF.

The CDR3 here is CAISEDIYGYTIYF. The CDR3 nucleotides are TGTGCCATCAGTGAGGATATCTATGGCTACACCATATATTTT. This rearrangement joins TRBV10-3 to TRBJ1-3; no clear D. Germline loops: CDR1 ENHRY, CDR2 SYGVKD. The CDR3 has 14 amino acids. Trimming cost V 2 bases and J 8 bases, with 13 bases left between them.

In the case of this clonotype: A junction boundary mismatches the germline segment, possibly from a read error. The V and J genes are TRBV7-7 and TRBJ1-5; no definite D call. This CDR3 contains 13 residues. CDR1 is SSHAT, CDR2 FNYEAQ, per germline (reference sequence). CDR3 residues: CASSKTVNQPQHF. The DNA for the CDR3 is TGTGCTAGCAGCAAAACAGTGAATCAGCCCCAGCATTTT.

This clonotype was seen repeatedly, ten times or more. The chain recombines TRBV2 with TRBJ1-5, with D maybe TRBD1 (6 bases). Per germline, CDR1 SNHLY and CDR2 FYNNEI. V gave up 5 bases and J gave up 0 bases, with 11 bases separating them. CDR3 length: 15 amino acids. The CDR3 region has the DNA TGTGCCAGCAGTCAAGGGGGGGATAGCAATCAGCCCCAGCATTTT. Translating gives CASSQGGDSNQPQHF.